This T cell receptor (beta chain) came from a study of cytotoxic CD8 clonotypes in ibrutinib-treated CLL. Produced via immunoSEQ multiplex PCR; TCRdb's table is partial and in-frame only. The repertoire has around 20,000 clones, around 72% of them found once; the top ten carry 6% to 9%. Sequencing was performed on PBMCs, taken before ibrutinib treatment. The receptor's source is a human donor with chronic lymphocytic leukemia.

The CDR3 here is CASSPRDSKALFYGYTF. The CDR3 DNA is TGTGCCAGCAGCCCCCGGGACAGCAAAGCACTTTTCTATGGCTACACCTTC. This chain connects TRBV9 to TRBJ1-2, with 7 nucleotides matching TRBD1. Trimming removed 4 bases from V and 4 bases from J; junction bases left unmatched: 16. CDR1 is SGDLS and CDR2 is YYNGEE in the germline V gene. CDR3 length: 17 residues.